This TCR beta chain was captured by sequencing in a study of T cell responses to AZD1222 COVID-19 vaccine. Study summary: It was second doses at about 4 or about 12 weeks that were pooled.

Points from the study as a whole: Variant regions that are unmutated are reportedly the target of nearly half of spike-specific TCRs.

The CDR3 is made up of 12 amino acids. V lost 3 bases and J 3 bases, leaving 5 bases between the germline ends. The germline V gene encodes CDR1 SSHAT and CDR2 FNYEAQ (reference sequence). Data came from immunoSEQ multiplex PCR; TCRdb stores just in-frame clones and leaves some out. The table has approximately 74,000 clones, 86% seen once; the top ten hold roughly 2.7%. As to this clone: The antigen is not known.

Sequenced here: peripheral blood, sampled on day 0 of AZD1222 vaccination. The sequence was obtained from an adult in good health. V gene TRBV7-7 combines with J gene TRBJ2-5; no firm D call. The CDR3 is CASSFLEETQYF. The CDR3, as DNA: TGTGCCAGCAGCTTTTTGGAAGAGACCCAGTACTTC. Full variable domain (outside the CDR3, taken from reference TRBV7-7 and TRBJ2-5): GAGVSQSPRYKVTKRGQDVTLRCDPISSHATLYWYQQALGQGPEFLTYFNYEAQPDKSGLPSDRFSAERPEGSISTLTIQRTEQRDSAMYRCASSFLEETQYFGPGTRLLVL.